One sample yielded the 16 T cell receptor beta chains listed below, sequenced in a study of OX40 agonist ivuxolimab in advanced cancers. Libraries were prepared by immunoSEQ multiplex PCR; TCRdb keeps only in-frame clonotypes and omits some of them. The table includes 75,000 to 80,000 clones, 84% detected once. The source material was CD4+ or CD8+ T cells sorted from blood, sampled in a trial of the OX40 agonist ivuxolimab. The receptors derive from an adult with an advanced solid tumor such as melanoma, head and neck, liver or kidney cancer.

The CDR3 sequence is CASSLGSTNTGELFF. CDR3 nucleotide sequence: TGTGCCAGCAGCTTAGGGAGCACGAACACCGGGGAGCTGTTTTTT. This chain joins TRBV7-9 and TRBJ2-2; D ambiguous. V was clipped by 1 base and J by 0 bases, with 6 bases between them. This CDR3 region has 15 residues. From germline, CDR1 is SEHNR and CDR2 FQNEAQ (reference sequence).

The rearrangement uses TRBV5-6 and TRBJ2-7, with 9 bases that match TRBD1. Germline trimming cut 7 bases from V and 1 base from J; bases unmatched to any gene: 6. The germline gives CDR1 SGHDT, CDR2 YYEEEE. This CDR3 is 14 amino acids long. The CDR3 bases are TGTGCCAGCCTGGACAGGGGCGCTTCCTACGAGCAGTACTTC. It is translated as CASLDRGASYEQYF.

In this sample, this clone turned up once. This chain uses TRBV28 with TRBJ1-1; 9 bases align to TRBD1. Trimming took 5 bases from V and 10 from J; bases not matched to a gene: 14. Germline assignment: CDR1 MDHEN and CDR2 SYDVKM. This CDR3 has 15 amino acids. For the CDR3, the DNA is TGTGCCAGCAGTCCCCTGGGACAGGGCGAGGTAAGAGCTTTCTTT. Translation: CASSPLGQGEVRAFF.

The V and J genes are TRBV2 and TRBJ2-3, with TRBD1 as a possible D gene (5 bases). V was pared by 3 bases and J by 10 bases, with 17 bases between. Per germline, CDR1 SNHLY and CDR2 FYNNEI. This CDR3 region has 14 residues. CDR3 loop: CASSEWQGIDAQYF. DNA of the CDR3: TGTGCCAGCAGTGAGTGGCAGGGAATTGACGCGCAGTATTTT. The variable domain in full, with the rest retrieved from reference TRBV2 and TRBJ2-3, is EPEVTQTPSHQVTQMGQEVILRCVPISNHLYFYWYRQILGQKVEFLVSFYNNEISEKSEIFDDQFSVERPDGSNFTLKIRSTKLEDSAMYFCASSEWQGIDAQYFGPGTRLTVL.

The CDR3 loop is CASSQEGALVTEAFF. For the CDR3, the DNA is TGCGCCAGCAGCCAGGAGGGGGCCCTGGTCACTGAAGCTTTCTTT. The V and J genes are TRBV4-1 and TRBJ1-1; 7 bases map to TRBD1. V was pared by 3 bases and J by 4 bases, with 8 bases of the junction left unmatched. The CDR3 contains 15 residues. Germline CDR1 reads MGHRA; CDR2 reads YSYEKL.

The genes are TRBV18 and TRBJ1-2, with D perhaps matching TRBD1 (5 bases). Trimming removed 2 bases from V and 4 bases from J, with 17 bases in between. CDR3 size: 16 residues. Germline lookup yields CDR1 KGHSH and CDR2 LQKENI. The CDR3 DNA follows: TGTGCCAGCTCACCAAGTAGTACGGGGCTCGGCTATGGCTACACCTTC. As protein: CASSPSSTGLGYGYTF.

The chain couples TRBV7-2 to TRBJ1-6; D uncertain. Trimming shortened V by 6 bases and J by 0 bases, and 9 bases separated the two germline ends. Germline V gene data show CDR1 as SGHTA and CDR2 as FQGNSA. There are 15 residues in the CDR3. CDR3 sequence reads: CASSRSSSYNSPLHF. The CDR3 region has the DNA TGTGCCAGCAGTCGGTCTAGCTCCTATAATTCACCCCTCCACTTT.

This sequence joins TRBV19 and TRBJ1-2; D ambiguous. CDR1 is LNHDA and CDR2 is SQIVND in the germline V gene (reference sequence). The V end lost 3 bases, the J end lost 5 bases, and 13 bases lay between the germline ends. This CDR3 region has 14 residues. As DNA, the CDR3 is TGTGCCAGTAGTATCCCCGGTTCCGGTTATGGCTACACCTTC. Translating gives CASSIPGSGYGYTF.

The chain is built from TRBV27 and TRBJ2-3; a weak D match, TRBD1 (5 bases). Germline-derived CDR1 and CDR2 are MNHEY and SMNVEV (reference sequence). The CDR3 length is 15 residues. Trimming shortened V by 7 bases and J by 4 bases, and 18 bases separated the two germline ends. The CDR3 spells CASNPQGSGADTQYF. Written as DNA, the CDR3 is TGTGCCAGCAATCCTCAGGGTTCCGGCGCAGATACGCAGTATTTT.

The chain is built from TRBV5-1 and TRBJ2-2, with a tentative D call TRBD2 (5 bases). V lost 0 bases, J lost 4 bases, and 10 bases lay in between. Germline CDR1 reads SGHRS; CDR2 reads YFSETQ. The length of the CDR3 is 15 residues. Here the CDR3 reads CASSLGGPGTGELFF. The CDR3 DNA is TGCGCCAGCAGCTTGGGAGGGCCGGGCACCGGGGAGCTGTTTTTT.

The genes are TRBV6-1 and TRBJ1-1; weak D call: TRBD1 (6 bases). The CDR3 has 14 residues. Trimming cost V 3 bases and J 2 bases, with 10 bases left between them. Germline CDR1 MNHNS, CDR2 SASEGT. CDR3 nucleotides: TGTGCCAGCAGTGATAGGGGGAGAAACACTGAAGCTTTCTTT. It specifies CASSDRGRNTEAFF.

This chain joins TRBV7-9 and TRBJ1-1; D perhaps matches TRBD1 (5 bases). Trimming stripped 7 bases from V and 0 bases from J, with 9 bases between. CDR3 length: 13 residues. Per germline, CDR1 SEHNR and CDR2 FQNEAQ (reference sequence). The CDR3 DNA reads as TGTGCCAGCACCTCACAGGTGAACACTGAAGCTTTCTTT. This codes for CASTSQVNTEAFF.

The count of this clone is one. V is TRBV29-1 and J is TRBJ1-1, with 7 bases lining up with TRBD1. The CDR3 runs to 14 residues. Germline V lookup: CDR1 SQVTM, CDR2 ANQGSEA. The junction had 7 bases not matched to a gene; V was cut back by 2 bases and J by 4 bases. CDR3 bases: TGCAGCGTTGAATGGGTCCAGGGGGGCACTGAAGCTTTCTTT. Translated: CSVEWVQGGTEAFF.

V and J are TRBV5-1 and TRBJ2-7; D could derive from TRBD1 or TRBD2 (5 bases each). The CDR3 runs to 15 residues. CDR1 and CDR2 (germline): SGHRS, YFSETQ. Trimming removed 4 bases at V and 0 bases at J, with 14 bases between. The DNA for the CDR3 is TGCGCCAGCAGCGACCCCGGGACGGACTCCTACGAGCAGTACTTC. It translates to CASSDPGTDSYEQYF.

This rearrangement joins TRBV5-6 to TRBJ2-2; D may be TRBD1 or TRBD2 (6 bases each). CDR1 and CDR2 from the germline V gene are SGHDT and YYEEEE. This CDR3 spans 13 amino acids. V was pared by 2 bases and J by 8 bases, with 10 bases between. The CDR3 region is CASSFRGLGELFF. In nucleotides, the CDR3 is TGTGCCAGCAGCTTCCGGGGGCTAGGGGAGCTGTTTTTT.

V gene TRBV10-3 combines with J gene TRBJ1-3; D not resolved. CDR1 and CDR2 (germline): ENHRY, SYGVKD. The CDR3 sequence is 14 residues long. Trimming removed 0 bases at V and 3 bases at J, with 6 bases between. CDR3 residues: CAISESSYGNTIYF. The CDR3 DNA sequence: TGTGCCATCAGTGAGTCGAGCTATGGAAACACCATATATTTT.